The 3 T cell receptor beta chains reported below all come from one sample, sequenced in a study of cytomegalovirus exposure and HLA in healthy donors. The table came from immunoSEQ multiplex PCR; TCRdb's copy has only in-frame clones and leaves some out. The sample has 250,000 to 400,000 clones, approximately 91% seen once. Sequenced: PBMCs. The receptors derive from a man aged 30-40 years in good health and CMV-seronegative.

This chain connects TRBV11-2 to TRBJ1-4; TRBD1 matches 7 bases. The CDR3 has 14 amino acids. V was pared by 4 bases and J by 7 bases, with 6 bases of the junction left unmatched. Germline CDR1 reads SGHAT; CDR2 reads FQNNGV. The CDR3 DNA reads TGTGCCAGCAGCTCGAACCAGGGGGGTGAAAAACTGTTTTTT. It is translated as CASSSNQGGEKLFF.

The chain couples TRBV18 to TRBJ2-7; tentative D call: TRBD2 (5 bases). Trimming removed 1 base at V and 4 bases at J, with 14 bases between. Looked up from germline, CDR1 is KGHSH and CDR2 is LQKENI. The CDR3 sequence is 15 residues long. Here the CDR3 DNA reads TGTGCCAGCTCACCACGTCAACAGAGGGTATACGAGCAGTACTTC. This codes for CASSPRQQRVYEQYF.

This clone came up once. This chain uses TRBV6-1 with TRBJ1-2; D not resolved. Trimming removed 8 bases at V and 7 bases at J, with 17 bases between. This CDR3 comprises 13 residues. Looked up from germline, CDR1 is MNHNS and CDR2 is SASEGT. CDR3 DNA sequence: TGTGCCAGCGGTGGTCCAGGCTCCGGTGGCTACACCTTC. Its protein is CASGGPGSGGYTF.